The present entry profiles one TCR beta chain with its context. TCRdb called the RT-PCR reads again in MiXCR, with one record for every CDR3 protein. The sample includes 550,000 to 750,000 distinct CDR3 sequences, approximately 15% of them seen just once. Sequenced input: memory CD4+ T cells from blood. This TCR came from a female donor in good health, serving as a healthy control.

The CDR3 spells CASTDRDTQYF. The CDR3, as DNA: TGTGCCAGCACCGACCGAGATACGCAGTATTTT. The chain carries TRBV6-2 or TRBV6-3 and TRBJ2-3; no reliable D call. Germline assignment: CDR1 MNHEY and CDR2 SVGEGT. Trimming removed 7 bases from V and 5 bases from J, with 7 bases in between. The CDR3 is 11 residues long.